Listed below are T cell receptor beta chains from one sample, sequenced in a study of CD8 T cells in ankylosing spondylitis. One entry per CDR3 protein results from TCRdb running MiXCR on the 5' RACE reads. The repertoire has 85,000 to 100,000 distinct CDR3 sequences, over 6.5% of them found once; the top ten carry approximately 9.7%. Sequencing was performed on blood, either unsorted or a sorted T cell fraction (not recorded which). These receptor sequences come from a male donor with ankylosing spondylitis or in good health (not recorded which). The CDR3 runs from the conserved cysteine through the conserved F or W. D genes are given only for firm matches. A row's size may be missing; if present it is once, few, many or a size class.

d_gene: .
len: 14
j_gene: TRBJ2-2
v_gene: TRBV27
abundance: many
CDR3nt: TGTGCCAGCAGTTTATTTAGGAACACCGGGGAGCTGTTTTTT
CDR3aa: CASSLFRNTGELFF

d_gene: TRBD2
len: 17
j_gene: TRBJ2-1
v_gene: TRBV20-1
abundance: many
CDR3nt: TGCAGTGCTAGAGATCGGAGAGCGGGATACACCTACAATGAGCAGTTCTTC
CDR3aa: CSARDRRAGYTYNEQFF

d_gene: .
len: 13
j_gene: TRBJ2-1
v_gene: TRBV2
abundance: many
CDR3nt: TGTGCTACCCCCGCGGGCTCCTACAATGAGCAGTTCTTC
CDR3aa: CATPAGSYNEQFF

d_gene: .
len: 15
j_gene: TRBJ2-7
v_gene: TRBV12-3/TRBV12-4
abundance: many
CDR3nt: TGTGCCAGCAGTCCGGGAACAGGGAATAAAGACGAGCAGTACTTC
CDR3aa: CASSPGTGNKDEQYF

d_gene: TRBD1
len: 17
j_gene: TRBJ2-2
v_gene: TRBV6-2/TRBV6-3
abundance: many
CDR3nt: TGTGCCAGCAGTTACTTTTCGGGACAGGTATCCACCGGGGAGCTGTTTTTT
CDR3aa: CASSYFSGQVSTGELFF

d_gene: .
len: 13
j_gene: TRBJ2-5
v_gene: TRBV12-3/TRBV12-4
abundance: many
CDR3nt: TGTGCCAGCAGTTTCGAGGGGTGGGAGACCCAGTACTTC
CDR3aa: CASSFEGWETQYF

d_gene: TRBD2
len: 15
j_gene: TRBJ2-1
v_gene: TRBV11-2
abundance: many
CDR3nt: TGTGCCAGCAGCTTTTATACTAGCGGTAACAATGAGCAGTTCTTC
CDR3aa: CASSFYTSGNNEQFF

d_gene: .
len: 13
j_gene: TRBJ2-5
v_gene: TRBV5-1
abundance: many
CDR3nt: TGCGCCAGCACCCCTGCGGTGGGAGAGACCCAGTACTTC
CDR3aa: CASTPAVGETQYF

d_gene: .
len: 15
j_gene: TRBJ2-3
v_gene: TRBV5-1
abundance: many
CDR3nt: TGCGCCAGCAGCTTCGTAGATACTAGCACAGATACGCAGTATTTT
CDR3aa: CASSFVDTSTDTQYF

d_gene: .
len: 13
j_gene: TRBJ2-7
v_gene: TRBV2
abundance: .
CDR3nt: TGTGCCAGCAGCCGGGACATGTCCTACGAGCAGTACTTC
CDR3aa: CASSRDMSYEQYF

d_gene: TRBD2
len: 16
j_gene: TRBJ2-5
v_gene: TRBV4-1
abundance: many
CDR3nt: TGCGCCAGCAGCCCCTTTGGGGTAGCGGGGGGGGAGACCCAGTACTTC
CDR3aa: CASSPFGVAGGETQYF

d_gene: .
len: 13
j_gene: TRBJ2-2
v_gene: TRBV7-9
abundance: many
CDR3nt: TGTGCCAGCAGCTTATTTCAGTCCGGGGAGCTGTTTTTT
CDR3aa: CASSLFQSGELFF

d_gene: TRBD1
len: 17
j_gene: TRBJ1-2
v_gene: TRBV5-1
abundance: many
CDR3nt: TGCGCCAGCACCCGCGGGGGGACAGACTCCCCGATCTATGGCTACACCTTC
CDR3aa: CASTRGGTDSPIYGYTF

d_gene: TRBD1
len: 17
j_gene: TRBJ2-7
v_gene: TRBV4-2
abundance: .
CDR3nt: TGTGCCAGCAGCCAAGCGTTCATGGGACAGGGGTTCTACGAGCAGTACTTC
CDR3aa: CASSQAFMGQGFYEQYF

d_gene: TRBD1
len: 14
j_gene: TRBJ1-4
v_gene: TRBV5-6
abundance: many
CDR3nt: TGTGCCAGCAGCTTGACAGGGGCCGGAGAAAAACTGTTTTTT
CDR3aa: CASSLTGAGEKLFF

d_gene: .
len: 14
j_gene: TRBJ2-1
v_gene: TRBV12-3/TRBV12-4
abundance: many
CDR3nt: TGTGCCAGCAGTTTCAGCCACTTCTACAATGAGCAGTTCTTC
CDR3aa: CASSFSHFYNEQFF

d_gene: .
len: 15
j_gene: TRBJ2-5
v_gene: TRBV3-1
abundance: many
CDR3nt: TGTGCCAGCAGCCTGGTGGGTCTAGAGCGGGAGACCCAGTACTTC
CDR3aa: CASSLVGLERETQYF

d_gene: TRBD1
len: 14
j_gene: TRBJ2-1
v_gene: TRBV5-1
abundance: many
CDR3nt: TGCGCCAGCAGCTTGGTTCAGGGGGCGCGTGAGCAGTTCTTC
CDR3aa: CASSLVQGAREQFF

d_gene: .
len: 14
j_gene: TRBJ2-1
v_gene: TRBV12-3/TRBV12-4
abundance: many
CDR3nt: TGTGCCAGCAGTTTTAGTAACGGAAATAATGAGCAGTTCTTC
CDR3aa: CASSFSNGNNEQFF

d_gene: TRBD1
len: 16
j_gene: TRBJ2-3
v_gene: TRBV15
abundance: many
CDR3nt: TGTGCCACCAGCAGAGCTAGGACAGGGGGCAAAGATACGCAGTATTTT
CDR3aa: CATSRARTGGKDTQYF

d_gene: .
len: 17
j_gene: TRBJ1-5
v_gene: TRBV7-2
abundance: many
CDR3nt: TGTGCCAGCAGCTTAGACGCAGTCAGTTATAGCAATCAGCCCCAGCATTTT
CDR3aa: CASSLDAVSYSNQPQHF

d_gene: .
len: 13
j_gene: TRBJ2-3
v_gene: TRBV24-1
abundance: many
CDR3nt: TGTGCCACCAGTGAGTCTATCACAGATACGCAGTATTTT
CDR3aa: CATSESITDTQYF

d_gene: TRBD1
len: 15
j_gene: TRBJ1-5
v_gene: TRBV15
abundance: many
CDR3nt: TGTGCCACCAGTCCGGGACAGTCGCGGTATCAGCCCCAGCATTTT
CDR3aa: CATSPGQSRYQPQHF

d_gene: TRBD1
len: 15
j_gene: TRBJ1-5
v_gene: TRBV20-1
abundance: many
CDR3nt: TGCAGTGCACGGACAGGGATCTCTTTCGATCAGCCCCAGCATTTT
CDR3aa: CSARTGISFDQPQHF

d_gene: .
len: 15
j_gene: TRBJ2-2
v_gene: TRBV7-6
abundance: few
CDR3nt: TGTGCCAGCAGCCAAAATAGGGGGAACACCGGGGAGCTGTTTTTT
CDR3aa: CASSQNRGNTGELFF

d_gene: .
len: 12
j_gene: TRBJ2-2
v_gene: TRBV7-8
abundance: many
CDR3nt: TGTGCCAGCAGCTTAGGGACCGGGGAGCTGTTTTTT
CDR3aa: CASSLGTGELFF

d_gene: TRBD1
len: 14
j_gene: TRBJ1-1
v_gene: TRBV6-2/TRBV6-3
abundance: many
CDR3nt: TGTGCCAGCAGTTATTCCCGGGGACAGCATGAAGCTTTCTTT
CDR3aa: CASSYSRGQHEAFF

d_gene: .
len: 13
j_gene: TRBJ2-1
v_gene: TRBV19
abundance: many
CDR3nt: TGTGCCAGTAGTATAATTTTGCGGAATGAGCAGTTCTTC
CDR3aa: CASSIILRNEQFF

d_gene: .
len: 19
j_gene: TRBJ2-5
v_gene: TRBV10-3
abundance: many
CDR3nt: TGTGCCACCTCTGGTACCTTGGGGGTCCCCATCGTAACCCAAGAGACCCAGTACTTC
CDR3aa: CATSGTLGVPIVTQETQYF

d_gene: .
len: 14
j_gene: TRBJ1-5
v_gene: TRBV19
abundance: many
CDR3nt: TGTGCCAGTAGTATTGACAGGCTCAATCAGCCCCAGCATTTT
CDR3aa: CASSIDRLNQPQHF

d_gene: TRBD2
len: 16
j_gene: TRBJ2-2
v_gene: TRBV12-3/TRBV12-4
abundance: many
CDR3nt: TGTGCCAGCACCCTCGTAGCGGGGGGCTACACCGGGGAGCTGTTTTTT
CDR3aa: CASTLVAGGYTGELFF

d_gene: .
len: 13
j_gene: TRBJ1-2
v_gene: TRBV5-1
abundance: many
CDR3nt: TGCGCCAGCAGCTTGGTTGGAGGGAATGGCTACACCTTC
CDR3aa: CASSLVGGNGYTF

d_gene: .
len: 12
j_gene: TRBJ2-2
v_gene: TRBV7-9
abundance: many
CDR3nt: TGTGCCAGCAGCCCTGCCCCCGGGGAGCTGTTTTTT
CDR3aa: CASSPAPGELFF